A selection of T cell receptor beta chains follows, all from one sample in a study of T cell responses to AZD1222 COVID-19 vaccine. TCRdb's table, derived via immunoSEQ multiplex PCR, lists solely in-frame clones and lacks some. The sample has approximately 150,000 clones, around 95% seen once; the top ten hold around 1.3%. Specimen: peripheral blood, collected on day 0 of AZD1222 vaccination. These receptors originate from an adult in good health. CDR3s include the opening cysteine and the closing phenylalanine or tryptophan. The order of the fields is clone size, D gene, J gene, V gene, CDR3 protein, CDR3 DNA. A D gene is named only where the DNA matches it firmly. The size field is filled for only some rows; it gives once, few, many or a size class.

- | - | TRBJ2-3 | TRBV6-4 | CASSDLVLTDTQYF | TGTGCCAGCAGTGACCTAGTTCTCACAGATACGCAGTATTTT
few | TRBD2 | TRBJ2-2 | TRBV27 | CASSYLVTSGRLDTGELFF | TGTGCCAGCAGTTATTTAGTGACTAGCGGGAGATTGGACACCGGGGAGCTGTTTTTT
- | - | TRBJ1-1 | TRBV5-1 | CASSTDPYTEAFF | TGCGCCAGCAGCACGGACCCTTACACTGAAGCTTTCTTT
- | - | TRBJ1-2 | TRBV7-2 | CASSYGTIAGANYGYTF | TGTGCCAGCAGCTATGGTACGATTGCAGGGGCTAACTATGGCTACACCTTC
- | - | TRBJ2-2 | TRBV7-3 | CASSLTVTGELFF | TGTGCCAGCAGCTTAACGGTCACCGGGGAGCTGTTTTTT
- | - | TRBJ1-2 | TRBV3-1/TRBV3-2 | CASSQELRGYTF | TGTGCCAGCAGCCAAGAATTGAGGGGCTACACCTTC
- | TRBD2 | TRBJ2-3 | TRBV28 | CASSTPGVQRGSDTQYF | TGTGCCAGCAGTACCCCCGGGGTCCAGCGGGGGTCAGATACGCAGTATTTT
- | - | TRBJ2-1 | TRBV5-1 | CASSPGFDNEQFF | TGCGCCAGCAGTCCAGGGTTCGACAATGAGCAGTTCTTC
once | - | TRBJ1-1 | TRBV12-3/TRBV12-4 | CASSSPGKTEAFF | TGTGCCAGCAGTTCCCCTGGGAAGACTGAAGCTTTCTTT
once | TRBD2 | TRBJ2-5 | TRBV7-9 | CASSLLAGGQETQYF | TGTGCCAGCAGCTTATTGGCGGGGGGCCAAGAGACCCAGTACTTC
- | - | TRBJ1-5 | TRBV5-4 | CASSLGGSQPQHF | TGTGCCAGCAGCTTGGGAGGGAGTCAGCCCCAGCATTTT
once | - | TRBJ1-2 | TRBV6-6 | CASSLAQLGSYGYTF | TGTGCCAGCAGCCTGGCTCAGCTGGGGAGCTATGGCTACACCTTC
- | TRBD2 | TRBJ2-1 | TRBV28 | CASSSPGTSGNNEQFF | TGTGCCAGCAGTTCACCCGGGACTAGCGGGAACAATGAGCAGTTCTTC
- | - | TRBJ2-5 | TRBV9 | CASGPGPLQETQYF | TGTGCCAGCGGACCCGGACCCCTCCAAGAGACCCAGTACTTC
- | - | TRBJ2-5 | TRBV7-3 | CASSLSSGETQYF | TGTGCCAGCAGCCTCAGCTCTGGAGAGACCCAGTACTTC
- | TRBD2 | TRBJ2-1 | TRBV2 | CASRLSGRGNEQFF | TGTGCCAGCAGGCTTAGCGGGAGGGGCAATGAGCAGTTCTTC
- | - | TRBJ1-5 | TRBV7-9 | CASSFGRNQPQHF | TGTGCCAGCAGCTTTGGCCGGAATCAGCCCCAGCATTTT
- | - | TRBJ2-2 | TRBV20-1 | CTALRPSKLFF | TGCACCGCTCTTCGGCCCTCGAAGCTGTTTTTT
- | TRBD1 | TRBJ1-2 | TRBV19 | CASSIWGTGNGYTF | TGTGCCAGTAGTATATGGGGGACAGGGAATGGCTACACCTTC
- | - | TRBJ2-1 | TRBV7-2 | CASSPGLPLSSYNEQFF | TGTGCCAGCAGCCCGGGCTTGCCATTAAGCTCCTACAATGAGCAGTTCTTC
- | - | TRBJ2-5 | TRBV15 | CATSRAPRGVETQYF | TGTGCCACCAGCAGGGCGCCCAGGGGCGTAGAGACCCAGTACTTC
- | - | TRBJ1-6 | TRBV6-5 | CASSYGGGGTMSPLHF | TGTGCCAGCAGTTACGGTGGAGGGGGAACGATGTCACCCCTCCACTTT
- | - | TRBJ2-1 | TRBV9 | CASSVEIGGTYEQFF | TGTGCCAGCAGCGTAGAGATTGGGGGGACATATGAGCAGTTCTTC
- | TRBD1 | TRBJ1-1 | TRBV19 | CASSIWGRGHTEAFF | TGTGCCAGTAGTATTTGGGGCAGGGGGCACACTGAAGCTTTCTTT
- | TRBD2 | TRBJ2-1 | TRBV27 | CASSLYSLPGTSGSLDEQFF | TGTGCCAGCAGTCTCTACTCGTTACCCGGGACTAGCGGGAGTTTAGATGAGCAGTTCTTC
- | - | TRBJ1-4 | TRBV10-2 | CASANEKLFF | TGCGCCAGCGCAAATGAAAAACTGTTTTTT
- | TRBD1 | TRBJ1-5 | TRBV15 | CATSSPGTGSGNQPQHF | TGTGCCACCAGCAGTCCCGGGACAGGGAGTGGCAATCAGCCCCAGCATTTT
- | - | TRBJ1-2 | TRBV5-5 | CASSPGPVADYGYTF | TGTGCCAGCAGCCCCGGACCGGTAGCCGACTATGGCTACACCTTC
- | - | TRBJ2-1 | TRBV7-8 | CASSLSRVNEQFF | TGTGCCAGCAGCTTAAGTCGGGTCAATGAGCAGTTCTTC
- | - | TRBJ2-3 | TRBV12-3/TRBV12-4 | CASSTGVDTQYF | TGTGCCAGCAGCACCGGGGTGGATACGCAGTATTTT
- | - | TRBJ1-2 | TRBV9 | CASSVDRSDYGYTF | TGTGCCAGCAGCGTAGATAGGTCAGACTATGGCTACACCTTC
- | - | TRBJ1-1 | TRBV18 | CASCPREAVTEAFF | TGTGCCAGCTGCCCCAGGGAAGCGGTCACTGAAGCTTTCTTT
- | TRBD1 | TRBJ2-1 | TRBV5-1 | CASSTWTGEPYNEQFF | TGCGCCAGCAGCACTTGGACAGGTGAACCCTACAATGAGCAGTTCTTC
- | TRBD1 | TRBJ1-4 | TRBV6-5 | CASRRDTGGEKLFF | TGTGCCAGCAGGAGGGACACAGGGGGTGAAAAACTGTTTTTT
- | - | TRBJ1-6 | TRBV28 | CASSLGGASYNSPLHF | TGTGCCAGCAGTTTAGGGGGGGCGTCCTATAATTCACCCCTCCACTTT
once | - | TRBJ2-2 | TRBV4-3 | CASSGNRATGELFF | TGCGCCAGCAGCGGGAACAGGGCCACCGGGGAGCTGTTTTTT
- | - | TRBJ2-1 | TRBV28 | CATRDSSQNEQFF | TGTGCCACCCGGGACTCTTCTCAGAATGAGCAGTTCTTC
- | TRBD2 | TRBJ2-3 | TRBV5-1 | CASQRFGGVQDTQYF | TGCGCCAGCCAACGCTTCGGGGGGGTCCAAGATACGCAGTATTTT
- | - | TRBJ1-4 | TRBV7-9 | CASSPVVLGEKLFF | TGTGCCAGCAGCCCCGTAGTGCTGGGGGAAAAACTGTTTTTT
- | TRBD2 | TRBJ2-1 | TRBV30 | CAWNEGGPYNEQFF | TGTGCCTGGAATGAGGGAGGGCCCTACAATGAGCAGTTCTTC
- | - | TRBJ1-5 | TRBV7-2 | CASSLSGVNNQPQHF | TGTGCCAGCAGCTTATCAGGGGTGAACAATCAGCCCCAGCATTTT
once | - | TRBJ1-2 | TRBV28 | CASATGALYGYTF | TGTGCCAGCGCAACGGGGGCCCTCTATGGCTACACCTTC
- | - | TRBJ2-3 | TRBV2 | CAIILSGVSTDTQYF | TGTGCCATTATCCTTTCCGGGGTATCCACAGATACGCAGTATTTT
- | - | TRBJ1-1 | TRBV12-3/TRBV12-4 | CASSLGQNTEAFF | TGTGCCAGCAGTTTAGGACAGAACACTGAAGCTTTCTTT
- | TRBD2 | TRBJ2-5 | TRBV12-5 | CASGLVTSGGRGETQYF | TGTGCTAGTGGTTTGGTAACTAGCGGGGGCCGGGGAGAGACCCAGTACTTC
- | - | TRBJ1-1 | TRBV7-3 | CASSLFPYTEAFF | TGTGCCAGCAGCTTATTTCCTTACACTGAAGCTTTCTTT